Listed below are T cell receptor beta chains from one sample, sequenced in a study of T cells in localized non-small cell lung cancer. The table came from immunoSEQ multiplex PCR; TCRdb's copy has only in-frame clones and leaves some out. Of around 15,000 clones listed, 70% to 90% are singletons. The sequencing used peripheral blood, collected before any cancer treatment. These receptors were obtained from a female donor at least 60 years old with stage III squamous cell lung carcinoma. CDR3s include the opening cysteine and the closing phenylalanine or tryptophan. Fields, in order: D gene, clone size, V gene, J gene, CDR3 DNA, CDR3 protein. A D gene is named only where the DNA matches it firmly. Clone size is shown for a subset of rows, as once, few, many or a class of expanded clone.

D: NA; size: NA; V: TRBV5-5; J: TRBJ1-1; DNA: TGTGCCAGCAGCTTGGAGGTGAACACTGAAGCTTTCTTT; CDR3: CASSLEVNTEAFF
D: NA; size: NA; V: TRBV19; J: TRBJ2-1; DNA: TGTGCCAGTAGCCTCGCACTAGCCGAAAAGTGGAATGAGCAGTTCTTC; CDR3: CASSLALAEKWNEQFF
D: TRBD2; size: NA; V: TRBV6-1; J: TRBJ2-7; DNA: TGTGCCAGCACCCGGGGGGTAACCTACGAGCAGTACTTC; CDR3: CASTRGVTYEQYF
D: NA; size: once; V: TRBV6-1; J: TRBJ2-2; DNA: TGTGCCAGCAGTTTCGGGACGCCGAACACCGGGGAGCTGTTTTTT; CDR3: CASSFGTPNTGELFF
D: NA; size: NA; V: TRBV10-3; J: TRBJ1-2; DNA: TGTGCCATCAGTGACGATACTCCCGTGGGCACCTTC; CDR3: CAISDDTPVGTF
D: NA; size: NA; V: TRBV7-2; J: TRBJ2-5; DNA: TGTGCCAGCAGCCGTGGCCAGACCCAGTACTTC; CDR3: CASSRGQTQYF
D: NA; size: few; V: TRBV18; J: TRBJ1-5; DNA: TGTGCCAGCTCACCAGGAGGGGACATCCGCAATCAGCCCCAGCATTTT; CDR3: CASSPGGDIRNQPQHF
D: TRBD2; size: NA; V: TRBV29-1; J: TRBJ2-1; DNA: TGCAGCGTTGAACGCGGGAGCTTGCACAATGAGCAGTTCTTC; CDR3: CSVERGSLHNEQFF
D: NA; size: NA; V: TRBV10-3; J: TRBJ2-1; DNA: TGTGCCATCAGTGAGATCCGGGGGAGCTCCTACAATGAGCAGTTCTTC; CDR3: CAISEIRGSSYNEQFF
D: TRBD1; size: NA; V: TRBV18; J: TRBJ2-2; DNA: TGTGCCAGCTCGAATATTCGGGCCGACAGGGGGAGGAACACCGGGGAGCTGTTTTTT; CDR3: CASSNIRADRGRNTGELFF
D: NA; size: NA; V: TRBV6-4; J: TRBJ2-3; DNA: TGTGCCAGCAGTGAGCTCGGGGGCACAGATACGCAGTATTTT; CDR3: CASSELGGTDTQYF
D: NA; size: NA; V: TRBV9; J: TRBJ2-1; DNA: TGTGCCAGCACATCAACTAGTGAGTCTGAGCAGTTCTTC; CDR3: CASTSTSESEQFF
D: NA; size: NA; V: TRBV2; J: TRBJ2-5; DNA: TGTGCCAGCAGCTACAGGGCCCAAGAGACCCAGTACTTC; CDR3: CASSYRAQETQYF
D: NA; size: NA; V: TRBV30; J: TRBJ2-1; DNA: TGTGCCTGCGGTGGTGGTAGCTCCTACAATGAGCAGTTCTTC; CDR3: CACGGGSSYNEQFF
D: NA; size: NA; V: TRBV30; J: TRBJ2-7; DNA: TGTGCCTGGAGTTCCACCTCCCTCGAGCAGTACTTC; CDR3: CAWSSTSLEQYF
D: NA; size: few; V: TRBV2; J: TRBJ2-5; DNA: TGTGCCAGCTTTCTGGGACTCCAAGAGACCCAGTACTTC; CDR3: CASFLGLQETQYF
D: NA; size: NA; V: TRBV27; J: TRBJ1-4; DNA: TGTGCCAGCAGTTTATACCGACTAGGGGGATCTGAAAAACTGTTTTTT; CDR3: CASSLYRLGGSEKLFF
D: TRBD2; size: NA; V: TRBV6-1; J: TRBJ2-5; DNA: TGTGCCAGCAGCATTAGCGGGGGGGCTGGAGAGACCCAGTACTTC; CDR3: CASSISGGAGETQYF
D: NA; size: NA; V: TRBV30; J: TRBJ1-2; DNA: TGTGCCTGGAGTGTACGTGGAAGTCGGTATGGCTACACCTTC; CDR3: CAWSVRGSRYGYTF
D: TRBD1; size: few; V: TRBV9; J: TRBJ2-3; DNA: TGTGCCAGCAGCGTAGAACAGGGGGAGGCAGATACGCAGTATTTT; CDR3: CASSVEQGEADTQYF
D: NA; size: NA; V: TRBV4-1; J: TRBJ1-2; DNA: TGCGCCAGCAGCCAAGAAGGGACCGTTTGGAATGGCTACACCTTC; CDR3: CASSQEGTVWNGYTF
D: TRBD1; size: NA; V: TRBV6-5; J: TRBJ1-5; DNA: TGTGCCAGCAGAGTTACAGGGGTTAGCAATCAGCCCCAGCATTTT; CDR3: CASRVTGVSNQPQHF
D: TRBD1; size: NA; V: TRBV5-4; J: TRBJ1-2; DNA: TGTGCCAGCAGCACAGGGACAGACTATGGCTACACCTTC; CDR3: CASSTGTDYGYTF
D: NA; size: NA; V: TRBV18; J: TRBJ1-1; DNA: TGTGCCAGCTCTCAGGGTGTTTTGGGGACTGAAGCTTTCTTT; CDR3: CASSQGVLGTEAFF
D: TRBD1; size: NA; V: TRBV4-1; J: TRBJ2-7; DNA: TGCGCCAGCAGCCGTAGACAGGGTACGGATTCCTACGAGCAGTACTTC; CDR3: CASSRRQGTDSYEQYF
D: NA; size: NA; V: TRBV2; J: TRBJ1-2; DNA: TGTGCCAGCAGTGAGTTAGGAGCAGGAACGAATGGCTACACCTTC; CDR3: CASSELGAGTNGYTF
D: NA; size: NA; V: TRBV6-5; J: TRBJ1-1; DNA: TGTGCCAGCAGTTACTCGACCGGGAACACTGAAGCTTTCTTT; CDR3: CASSYSTGNTEAFF
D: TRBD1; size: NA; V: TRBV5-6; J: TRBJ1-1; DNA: TGTGCCAGCAGCTCTACAGGGGGCACTGAAGCTTTCTTT; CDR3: CASSSTGGTEAFF
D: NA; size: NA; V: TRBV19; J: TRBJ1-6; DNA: TGTGCCAGTAGAACCTCGACCCGACAGACGTATAATTCACCCCTCCACTTT; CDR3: CASRTSTRQTYNSPLHF
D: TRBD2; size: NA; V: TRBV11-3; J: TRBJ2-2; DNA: TGTGCCAGCAGCTTAGTTCCGCCCGGGACTAGCGAACCCGGGGAGCTGTTTTTT; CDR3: CASSLVPPGTSEPGELFF
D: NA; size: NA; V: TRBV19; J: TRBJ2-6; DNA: TGTGCCAGTAGCTTCGGGCAGGGCGACGTCCTGACTTTC; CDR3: CASSFGQGDVLTF
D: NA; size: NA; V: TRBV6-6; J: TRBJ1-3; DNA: TGTGCCAGCAGTGATCAGGGGCTTGGAAACACCATATATTTT; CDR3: CASSDQGLGNTIYF
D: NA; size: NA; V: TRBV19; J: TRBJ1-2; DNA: TGTGCCAGTAGTATAGGATTAGGTTCCTATGGCTACACCTTC; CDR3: CASSIGLGSYGYTF
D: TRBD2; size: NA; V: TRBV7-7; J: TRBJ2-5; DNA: TGTGCCAGCAGCTCGGGGACTAGCGGGGGAGAGACCCAGTACTTC; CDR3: CASSSGTSGGETQYF
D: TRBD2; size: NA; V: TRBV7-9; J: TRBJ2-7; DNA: TGTGCCAGCAGCGAGGGTAGCGGGGTCTCCTACGAGCAGTACTTC; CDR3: CASSEGSGVSYEQYF
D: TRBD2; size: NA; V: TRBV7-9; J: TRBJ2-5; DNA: TGTGCCAGCAGCCCACCCGGGTCTAGCGGGGCTCAAGAGACCCAGTACTTC; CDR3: CASSPPGSSGAQETQYF
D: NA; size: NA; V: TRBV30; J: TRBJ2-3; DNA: TGTGCCTGGAGTGTCAGAACAGATACGCAGTATTTT; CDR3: CAWSVRTDTQYF
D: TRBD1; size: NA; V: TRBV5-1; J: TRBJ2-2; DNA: TGCGCCAGCTCCCCGAAAGGTGGGACAGACGCGAACACCGGGGAGCTGTTTTTT; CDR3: CASSPKGGTDANTGELFF
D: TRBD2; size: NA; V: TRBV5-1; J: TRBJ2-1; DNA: TGCGCCAGCAGCCCCACGGCCACGGGGGGGCCACATGAGCAGTTCTTC; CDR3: CASSPTATGGPHEQFF
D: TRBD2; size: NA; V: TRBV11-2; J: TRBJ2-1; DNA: TGTGCCAGCAGCTTCGAGCGGGAGTCCCACAATGAGCAGTTCTTC; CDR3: CASSFERESHNEQFF
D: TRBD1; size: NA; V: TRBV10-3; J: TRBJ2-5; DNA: TGTGCCATCAGTGAGTCCCAGGGGGCCAGGGAGACCCAGTACTTC; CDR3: CAISESQGARETQYF
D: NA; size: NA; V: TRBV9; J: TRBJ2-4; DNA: TGTGCCAGCAGCCCCGGGACAGCCAAAAACATTCAGTACTTC; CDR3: CASSPGTAKNIQYF
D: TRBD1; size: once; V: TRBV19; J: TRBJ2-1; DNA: TGTGCCAGTAGACCTCTCTCCCACCGGACAGGGGACATCAATGAGCAGTTCTTC; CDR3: CASRPLSHRTGDINEQFF
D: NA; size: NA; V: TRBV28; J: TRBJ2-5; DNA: TGTGCCAGCGGACAGACCCAAGAGACCCAGTACTTC; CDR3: CASGQTQETQYF
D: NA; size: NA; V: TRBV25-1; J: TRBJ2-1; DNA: TGTGCCAGCCCGCAGCATATGCAGTTCTTC; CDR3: CASPQHMQFF
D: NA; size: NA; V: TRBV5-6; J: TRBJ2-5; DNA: TGTGCCAGCAGCTTGGAGACGGTCGAAGAGACCCAGTACTTC; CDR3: CASSLETVEETQYF
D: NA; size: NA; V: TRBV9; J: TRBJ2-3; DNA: TGTGCCAGCAGCGTAGGGGGACGGGACACAGATACGCAGTATTTT; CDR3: CASSVGGRDTDTQYF